This TCR beta chain was sequenced in a study of blood T cell repertoires in COVID-19. Across the study: From the United States, Italy and Spain came samples of acute and convalescent COVID-19.

Study processing details: Reference gene primer amplification in the assay estimated nucleated cell counts. Repertoires were generated with immunoSEQ multiplex PCR, while TCRdb's copy carries only in-frame clones and drops some. V and J calls and clone size come straight from that table; D and trimming were deduced from the DNA. Here the sample spans tens of thousands of clones, around 84% being singletons. The CDR3 is made up of 16 amino acids. Germline CDR1 and CDR2: SGHTA and FQGNSA. With 9 bases removed from V and 0 bases from J, the gap between germline ends came to 20 bases. The TCR originated in a human donor in a cohort sampled during active COVID-19. The chain couples TRBV7-2 to TRBJ1-2; D not resolved. The source material was peripheral blood. The CDR3 DNA is TGTGCCAGTGGTCCCTATGAACCGGGAACTAACTATGGCTACACCTTC. This encodes CASGPYEPGTNYGYTF.